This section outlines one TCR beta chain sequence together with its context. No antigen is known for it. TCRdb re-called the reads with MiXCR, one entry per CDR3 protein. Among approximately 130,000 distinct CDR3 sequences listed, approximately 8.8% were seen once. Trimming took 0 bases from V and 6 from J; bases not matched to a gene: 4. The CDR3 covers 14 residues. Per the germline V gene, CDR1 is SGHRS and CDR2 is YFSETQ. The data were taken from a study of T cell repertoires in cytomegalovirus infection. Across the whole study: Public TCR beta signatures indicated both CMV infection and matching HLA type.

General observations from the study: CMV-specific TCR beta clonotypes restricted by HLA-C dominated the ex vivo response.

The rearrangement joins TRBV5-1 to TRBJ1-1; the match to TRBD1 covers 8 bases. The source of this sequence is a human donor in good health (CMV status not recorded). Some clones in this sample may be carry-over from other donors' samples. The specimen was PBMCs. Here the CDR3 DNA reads TGCGCCAGCAGCTTGGGGGCAGGGGGCTCTGAAGCTTTCTTT. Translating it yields CASSLGAGGSEAFF.